Below, 32 T cell receptor beta chains from the same sample are listed, as sequenced in a study of monozygotic twins with inflammatory bowel disease (dated by TCRdb to about 2019). To prepare the library, 5' RACE was applied. The reads were generated on an Illumina HiSeq 2500. After the reads were reprocessed by TCRdb, one entry was made per CDR3 protein sequence, with no DNA. The sample's table lists a count of about 380,000 distinct CDR3 sequences. The ten most abundant clones make up 2% to 3% of the sample. The sample consisted of blood. Every receptor here comes from a human donor with ulcerative colitis or Crohn's disease, or a healthy co-twin of an affected twin (not recorded which).

V is TRBV12-3 or TRBV12-4 and J is TRBJ2-5. This CDR3 region has 12 residues. CDR3 sequence: CASSLPYETQYF.

The gene calls are TRBV5-1 and TRBJ2-5; the TRBD1 assignment by TCRdb is unverifiable without DNA. The CDR3 sequence is 14 residues long. Germline CDR1 is SGHRS and CDR2 is YFSETQ. This CDR3 is CASTPSTGPETQYF.

The chain links TRBV7-2 to TRBJ2-1; TCRdb outputs TRBD1, but without DNA this stays unchecked. The CDR3 sequence is 12 residues long. Germline loops: CDR1 SGHTA, CDR2 FQGNSA. This chain's CDR3 is CASSPGWDGQFF.

This chain connects TRBV15 to TRBJ2-1; TCRdb gives TRBD1 as the D gene, but with no DNA this cannot be confirmed. The CDR3 is 15 residues long. CDR1 is LNHNV, CDR2 YYDKDF, per germline (reference sequence). The CDR3 sequence is CATSRAPGQSGEQFF.

The gene calls are TRBV24-1 and TRBJ2-1; TCRdb indicates TRBD1, and absent DNA this call remains unverified. The CDR3 has 16 residues. Germline lookup yields CDR1 KGHDR and CDR2 SFDVKD. Here the CDR3 reads CATSAPKQGGYNEQFF.

This chain joins TRBV7-6 and TRBJ2-2; TCRdb's D call of TRBD1 is untestable without DNA. Germline lookup yields CDR1 SGHVS and CDR2 FNYEAQ. The CDR3 extends over 16 amino acids. Here the CDR3 reads CASSSSGGVNTGELFF.

This chain links TRBV5-8 with TRBJ1-5; TCRdb designates TRBD1, a call that cannot be tested without DNA. CDR3 size: 14 residues. CDR1 is SGHTS, CDR2 YDEGEE, per germline. Here the CDR3 reads CASSHYGGLQPQHF.

The chain is built from TRBV9 and TRBJ1-1. There are 14 residues in the CDR3. Germline V gene sequence: CDR1 SGDLS, CDR2 YYNGEE. CDR3 loop: CASSVVLGNTEAFF. The whole variable domain, remainder taken from reference TRBV9 and TRBJ1-1, is DSGVTQTPKHLITATGQRVTLRCSPRSGDLSVYWYQQSLDQGLQFLIQYYNGEERAKGNILERFSAQQFPDLHSELNLSSLELGDSALYFCASSVVLGNTEAFFGQGTRLTVV.

The genes are TRBV7-2 and TRBJ2-2. Germline lookup yields CDR1 SGHTA and CDR2 FQGNSA. There are 12 residues in the CDR3. This chain's CDR3 is CASSLMGGELFF.

V usage is TRBV12-3 or TRBV12-4 and J usage is TRBJ2-3; there is no DNA to check the TCRdb D call of TRBD2. The length of the CDR3 is 16 residues. CDR3 protein: CASRPLVAGGPDTQYF.

The chain employs TRBV6-2 or TRBV6-3 and TRBJ2-3; as DNA is missing, the TRBD1 call by TCRdb cannot be tested. This CDR3 has 16 amino acids. Looked up from germline, CDR1 is MNHEY and CDR2 is SVGEGT. CDR3 loop: CASSYSSTGSGDTQYF.

The J gene is TRBJ2-3, the V gene TRBV7-3; TCRdb's assignment of TRBD1 cannot be checked, as there is no DNA. The germline V gene has CDR1 SGHTA and CDR2 FQGTGA. The CDR3 spans 14 residues. Here the CDR3 reads CASSLGIAPGTQYF.

The V and J genes are TRBV5-8 and TRBJ2-7. CDR1 and CDR2 (germline): SGHTS, YDEGEE. This CDR3 spans 13 amino acids. This CDR3 is CASSSVRLYEQYF.

The rearrangement joins TRBV28 to TRBJ2-7; TCRdb designates TRBD1, a call that cannot be tested without DNA. Germline CDR1 and CDR2: MDHEN and SYDVKM. The CDR3 spans 15 residues. The CDR3 is CASSFPRGSSYEQYF.

The chain employs TRBV10-3 and TRBJ1-1. CDR1 is ENHRY and CDR2 is SYGVKD in the germline V gene. This CDR3 spans 16 amino acids. CDR3 residues: CAISYLTDDLNTEAFF.

The chain links TRBV20-1 to TRBJ2-1; TCRdb returns TRBD1, unconfirmable since there is no DNA. Germline V CDR1 and CDR2: DFQATT, SNEGSKA (reference sequence). CDR3 length equals 15 residues. This chain's CDR3 is CSAKTGTGVYNEQFF.

V and J are TRBV20-1 and TRBJ2-5. CDR3 length: 13 amino acids. Germline CDR1 DFQATT, CDR2 SNEGSKA (reference sequence). The CDR3 is CSASDVHQETQYF.

The V and J genes are TRBV27 and TRBJ1-2; TCRdb designates TRBD1, a call that cannot be tested without DNA. Germline V gene data show CDR1 as MNHEY and CDR2 as SMNVEV (reference sequence). This CDR3 is built from 15 residues. Here the CDR3 reads CASSLGATMNYGYTF.

The chain uses TRBV5-6 and TRBJ2-7. The CDR3 has 13 amino acids. Germline V gene lookup returns CDR1 SGHDT and CDR2 YYEEEE. This chain's CDR3 is CASSFTSFYEQYF.

The V gene is TRBV5-1, the J gene TRBJ1-2. This CDR3 comprises 15 residues. CDR1 and CDR2 (germline): SGHRS, YFSETQ. CDR3 sequence reads: CASSSRVEANYGYTF.

The V and J genes are TRBV7-9 and TRBJ2-7; TCRdb's D gene call, TRBD1, goes unchecked for lack of DNA. The germline CDR1 and CDR2 sequences are SEHNR and FQNEAQ (reference sequence). CDR3 size: 13 residues. This chain's CDR3 is CASTATDRYEQYF.

The chain carries TRBV5-1 and TRBJ2-5; TCRdb indicates TRBD1, and absent DNA this call remains unverified. Germline assignment: CDR1 SGHRS and CDR2 YFSETQ. There are 14 residues in the CDR3. CDR3 in amino acids: CASSFSGAQETQYF.

V and J are TRBV5-1 and TRBJ2-6; TCRdb proposes TRBD2, but this gene call is untestable without DNA. This CDR3 is 17 amino acids long. Per germline, CDR1 SGHRS and CDR2 YFSETQ. CDR3 loop: CASSLTRAGAGANVLTF.

The V and J genes are TRBV7-2 and TRBJ1-1. CDR3 length: 12 residues. Germline V gives CDR1 SGHTA, CDR2 FQGNSA. CDR3 amino acids: CASSHRRYEAFF.

This chain links TRBV7-3 with TRBJ2-3; TCRdb proposes TRBD1, but this gene call is untestable without DNA. The CDR3 runs 16 residues. Germline loops: CDR1 SGHTA, CDR2 FQGTGA. CDR3 sequence reads: CASSPRIGGETDTQYF.

This CDR3 is CASSLMSGTLNYGYTF. This chain links TRBV7-2 with TRBJ1-2. CDR1 and CDR2 (germline): SGHTA, FQGNSA. The CDR3 contains 16 residues.

J is TRBJ2-2 and V is TRBV12-3 or TRBV12-4; TCRdb's assignment of TRBD2 cannot be checked, as there is no DNA. The CDR3 runs 16 residues. CDR3 residues: CASSLGAGSSAGELFF.

The CDR3 region is CSAEDRNIQYF. The chain joins TRBV20-1 to TRBJ2-4. This CDR3 has 11 amino acids. Germline V CDR1 and CDR2: DFQATT, SNEGSKA (reference sequence).

This chain connects TRBV6-5 to TRBJ2-7; the D call from TCRdb, TRBD2, cannot be confirmed without DNA. The CDR3 has 17 residues. The germline CDR1 and CDR2 sequences are MNHEY and SVGAGI. The CDR3 protein is CASSYGVEGPISYEQYF.

J is TRBJ1-1 and V is TRBV3-1; TCRdb indicates TRBD1, and absent DNA this call remains unverified. The germline V gene has CDR1 LGHDT and CDR2 YNNKEL (reference sequence). This CDR3 spans 13 amino acids. This chain's CDR3 is CASSPRGLTEAFF.

V usage is TRBV24-1 and J usage is TRBJ2-1; TCRdb gives TRBD2 as the D gene, but with no DNA this cannot be confirmed. CDR1 is KGHDR and CDR2 is SFDVKD in the germline V gene. The CDR3 runs to 16 residues. CDR3 region: CATSDPSGGNVNEQFF.

The gene calls are TRBV27 and TRBJ2-5; TCRdb names TRBD1, which stays unverified in the absence of DNA. CDR3 length equals 14 residues. CDR1 MNHEY and CDR2 SMNVEV come from the germline V gene (reference sequence). CDR3 sequence reads: CASSFLSGGQPQYF.